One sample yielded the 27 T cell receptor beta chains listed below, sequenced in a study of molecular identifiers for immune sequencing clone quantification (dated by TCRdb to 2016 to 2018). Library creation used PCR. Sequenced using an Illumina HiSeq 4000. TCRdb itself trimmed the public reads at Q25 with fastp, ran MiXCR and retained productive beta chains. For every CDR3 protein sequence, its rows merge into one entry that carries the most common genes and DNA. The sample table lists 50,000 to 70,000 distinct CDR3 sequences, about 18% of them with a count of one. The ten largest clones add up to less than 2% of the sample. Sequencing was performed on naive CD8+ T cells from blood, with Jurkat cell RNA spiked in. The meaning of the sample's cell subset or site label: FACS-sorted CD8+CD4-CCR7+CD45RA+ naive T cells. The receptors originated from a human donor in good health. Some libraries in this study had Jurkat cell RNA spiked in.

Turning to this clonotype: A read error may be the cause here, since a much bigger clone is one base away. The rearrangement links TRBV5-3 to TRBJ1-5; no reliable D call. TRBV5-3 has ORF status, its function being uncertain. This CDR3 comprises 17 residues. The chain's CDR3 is CASSYGIVWDPDQPQHF. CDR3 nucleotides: TGTGCCAGCAGCTATGGAATAGTCTGGGATCCCGATCAGCCCCAGCATTTT.

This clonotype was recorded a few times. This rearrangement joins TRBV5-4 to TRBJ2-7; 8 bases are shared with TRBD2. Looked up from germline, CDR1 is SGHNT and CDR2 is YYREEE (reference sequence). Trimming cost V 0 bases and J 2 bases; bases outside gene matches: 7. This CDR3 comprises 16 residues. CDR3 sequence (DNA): TGTGCCAGCAGCTTGGAGGGCGCGGGAGGTACCTACGAGCAGTACTTC. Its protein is CASSLEGAGGTYEQYF.

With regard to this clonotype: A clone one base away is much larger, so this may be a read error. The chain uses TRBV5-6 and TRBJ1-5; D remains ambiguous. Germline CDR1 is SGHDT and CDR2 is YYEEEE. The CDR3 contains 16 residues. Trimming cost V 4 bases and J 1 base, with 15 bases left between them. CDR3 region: CASSLTRGSSNQPQHF. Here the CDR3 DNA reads TGTGCCAGCAGCCTGACCCGCGGGTCCAGCAATCAGCCCCAGCATTTT.

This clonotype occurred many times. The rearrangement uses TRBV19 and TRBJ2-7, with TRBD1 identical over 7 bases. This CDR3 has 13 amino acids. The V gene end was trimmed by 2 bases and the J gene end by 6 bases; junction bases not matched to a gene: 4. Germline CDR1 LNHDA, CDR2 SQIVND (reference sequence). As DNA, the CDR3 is TGTGCCAGTAGTATAAACAGGGGATCCGAGCAGTACTTC. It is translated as CASSINRGSEQYF.

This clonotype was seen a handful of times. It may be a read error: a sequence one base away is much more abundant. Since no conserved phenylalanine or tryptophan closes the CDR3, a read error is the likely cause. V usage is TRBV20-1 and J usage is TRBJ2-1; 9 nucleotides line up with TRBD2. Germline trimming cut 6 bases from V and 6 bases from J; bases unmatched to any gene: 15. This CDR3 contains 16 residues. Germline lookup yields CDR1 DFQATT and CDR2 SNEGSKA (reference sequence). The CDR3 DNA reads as TGCAGTGCAATACTATTCCCGGGACTAGCAGTCAATGAGCAGTTCTCC. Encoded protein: CSAILFPGLAVNEQFS.

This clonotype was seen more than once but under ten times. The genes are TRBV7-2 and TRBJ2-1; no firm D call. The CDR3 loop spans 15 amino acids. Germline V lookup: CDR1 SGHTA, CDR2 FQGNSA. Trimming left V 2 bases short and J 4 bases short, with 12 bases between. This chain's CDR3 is CASSLYVVGYNEQFF. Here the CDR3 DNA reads TGTGCCAGCAGCTTATACGTGGTGGGGTACAATGAGCAGTTCTTC.

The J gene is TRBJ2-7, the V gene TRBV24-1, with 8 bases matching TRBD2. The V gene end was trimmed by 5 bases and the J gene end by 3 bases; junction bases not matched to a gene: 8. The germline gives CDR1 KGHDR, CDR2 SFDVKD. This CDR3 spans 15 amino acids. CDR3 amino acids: CATSGLAGGNYEQYF. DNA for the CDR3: TGTGCCACCAGTGGGCTGGCGGGAGGCAACTACGAGCAGTACTTC.

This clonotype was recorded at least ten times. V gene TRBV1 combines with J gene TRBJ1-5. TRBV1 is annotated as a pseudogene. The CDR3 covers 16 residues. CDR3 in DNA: TGCACCAGCAGCCAAGATCGATGGGAATTGGAACAGCCCCAGCATTTT. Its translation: CTSSQDRWELEQPQHF.

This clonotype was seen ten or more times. CDR3 residues: CASSQEPQREGLEQYF. DNA of the CDR3: TGTGCCAGCAGCCAAGAGCCCCAGCGGGAGGGCCTCGAGCAGTACTTC. The chain recombines TRBV3-1 with TRBJ2-7; 10 nucleotides match TRBD2. Germline loops: CDR1 LGHDT, CDR2 YNNKEL (reference sequence). V lost 0 bases, J lost 6 bases, and 8 bases stayed unmatched. This CDR3 spans 16 amino acids.

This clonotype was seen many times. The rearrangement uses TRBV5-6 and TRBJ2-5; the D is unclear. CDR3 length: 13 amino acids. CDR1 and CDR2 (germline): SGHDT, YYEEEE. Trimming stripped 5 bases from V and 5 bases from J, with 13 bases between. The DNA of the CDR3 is TGTGCCAGCAGTCTGCAAAACGCGGAGACCCAGTACTTC. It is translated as CASSLQNAETQYF.

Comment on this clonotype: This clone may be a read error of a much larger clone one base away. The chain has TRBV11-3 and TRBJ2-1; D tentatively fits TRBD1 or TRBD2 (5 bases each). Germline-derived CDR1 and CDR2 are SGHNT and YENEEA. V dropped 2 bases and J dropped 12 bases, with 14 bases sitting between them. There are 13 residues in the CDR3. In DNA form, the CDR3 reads TGTGCCAGCAGCTTAACCCCGAGGGGTGGGCAGTTCTTC. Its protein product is CASSLTPRGGQFF.

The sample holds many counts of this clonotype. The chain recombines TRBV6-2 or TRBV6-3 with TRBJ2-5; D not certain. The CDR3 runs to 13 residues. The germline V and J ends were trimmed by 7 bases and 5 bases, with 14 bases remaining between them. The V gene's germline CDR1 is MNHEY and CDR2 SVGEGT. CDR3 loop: CASNEGFSETQYF. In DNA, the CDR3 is TGTGCCAGCAACGAAGGGTTTTCGGAGACCCAGTACTTC.

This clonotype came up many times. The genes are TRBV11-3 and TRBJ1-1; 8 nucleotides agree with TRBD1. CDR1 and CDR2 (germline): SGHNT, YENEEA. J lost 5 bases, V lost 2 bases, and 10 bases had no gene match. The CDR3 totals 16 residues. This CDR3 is CASSLLLARGRTEAFF. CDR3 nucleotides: TGTGCCAGCAGCTTATTGCTGGCCAGGGGGCGGACTGAAGCTTTCTTT.

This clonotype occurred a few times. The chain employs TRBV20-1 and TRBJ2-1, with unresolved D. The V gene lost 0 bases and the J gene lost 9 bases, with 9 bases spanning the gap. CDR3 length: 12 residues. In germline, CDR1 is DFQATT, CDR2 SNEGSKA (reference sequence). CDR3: CSAREWGSEQFF. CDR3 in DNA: TGCAGTGCTAGAGAATGGGGTAGTGAGCAGTTCTTC.

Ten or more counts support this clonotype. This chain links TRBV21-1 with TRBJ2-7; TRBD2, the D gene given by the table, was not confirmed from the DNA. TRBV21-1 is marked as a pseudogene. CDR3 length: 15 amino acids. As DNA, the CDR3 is TGTGCCAGCAGCAAAGGACAGCGGGAGGGTTACGAGCAGTACTTC. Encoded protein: CASSKGQREGYEQYF.

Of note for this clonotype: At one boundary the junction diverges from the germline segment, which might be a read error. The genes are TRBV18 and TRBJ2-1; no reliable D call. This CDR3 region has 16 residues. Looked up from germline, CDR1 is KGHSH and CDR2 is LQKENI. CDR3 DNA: TGTGCCAGCACCCAACTCGAGCCGAGCTCCCACAATGAGCAGTTCTTC. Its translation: CASTQLEPSSHNEQFF.

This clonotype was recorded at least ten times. CDR3 coding DNA: TGCAGTGCTAGAGATATAGCGGACTCCTACGAGCAGTACTTC. It specifies CSARDIADSYEQYF. The chain couples TRBV20-1 to TRBJ2-7; D is perhaps TRBD2 (6 bases). Per the germline V gene, CDR1 is DFQATT and CDR2 is SNEGSKA (reference sequence). The CDR3 runs 14 residues. V lost 0 bases, J lost 0 bases, and 9 bases lay in between.

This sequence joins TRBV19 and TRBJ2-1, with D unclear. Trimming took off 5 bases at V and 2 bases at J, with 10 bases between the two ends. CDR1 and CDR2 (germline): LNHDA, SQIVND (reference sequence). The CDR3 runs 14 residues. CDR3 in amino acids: CASSLRSTYNEQFF. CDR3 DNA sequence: TGTGCCAGTAGTCTCAGGTCAACCTACAATGAGCAGTTCTTC.

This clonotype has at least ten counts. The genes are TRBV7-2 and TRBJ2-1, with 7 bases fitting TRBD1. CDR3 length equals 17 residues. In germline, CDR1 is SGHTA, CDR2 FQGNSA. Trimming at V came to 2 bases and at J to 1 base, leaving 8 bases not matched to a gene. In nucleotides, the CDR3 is TGTGCCAGCAGCTTACAGGGGGTTATTTATTCCTACAATGAGCAGTTCTTC. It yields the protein CASSLQGVIYSYNEQFF.

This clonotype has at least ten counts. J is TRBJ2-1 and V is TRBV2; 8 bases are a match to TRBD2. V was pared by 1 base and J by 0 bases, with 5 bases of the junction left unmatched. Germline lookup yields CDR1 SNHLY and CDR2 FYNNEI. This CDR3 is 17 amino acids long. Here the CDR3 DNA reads TGTGCCAGCAGTGAAGGAGCGGGGGTAAGCTCCTACAATGAGCAGTTCTTC. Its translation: CASSEGAGVSSYNEQFF. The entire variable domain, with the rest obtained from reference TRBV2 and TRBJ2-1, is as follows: EPEVTQTPSHQVTQMGQEVILRCVPISNHLYFYWYRQILGQKVEFLVSFYNNEISEKSEIFDDQFSVERPDGSNFTLKIRSTKLEDSAMYFCASSEGAGVSSYNEQFFGPGTRLTVL.

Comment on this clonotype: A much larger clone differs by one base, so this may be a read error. CDR3 loop: CASSRGFVTADTEAFF. CDR3 sequence (DNA): TGTGCCAGCAGCCGAGGTTTCGTGACAGCGGACACTGAAGCTTTCTTT. The rearrangement links TRBV4-2 to TRBJ1-1; D might be TRBD1 (5 bases). The V gene lost 4 bases and the J gene lost 3 bases, with 18 bases spanning the gap. The CDR3 runs 16 residues. CDR1 is LGHNA and CDR2 is YNFKEQ in the germline V gene.

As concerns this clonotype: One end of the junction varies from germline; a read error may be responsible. The CDR3 bases are TGTGCCGGCAGCGCGCGACTAGCGCCTACCTACGAGCAGTACTTC. Encoded protein: CAGSARLAPTYEQYF. V is TRBV9 and J is TRBJ2-7; 8 nucleotides match TRBD2. Germline V gene sequence: CDR1 SGDLS, CDR2 YYNGEE. The CDR3 loop spans 15 amino acids.

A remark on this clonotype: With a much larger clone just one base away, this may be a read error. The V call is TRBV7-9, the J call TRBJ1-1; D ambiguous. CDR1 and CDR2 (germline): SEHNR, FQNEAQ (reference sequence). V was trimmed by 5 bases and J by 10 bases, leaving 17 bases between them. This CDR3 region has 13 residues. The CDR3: CASSPEGTGGAFF. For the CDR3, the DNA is TGTGCCAGCAGCCCCGAGGGCACGGGTGGAGCTTTCTTT.

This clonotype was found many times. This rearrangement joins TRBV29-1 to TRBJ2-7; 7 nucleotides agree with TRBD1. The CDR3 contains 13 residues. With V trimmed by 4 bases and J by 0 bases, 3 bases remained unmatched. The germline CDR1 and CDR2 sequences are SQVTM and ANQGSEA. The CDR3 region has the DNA TGCAGCGTTGTAGGGGGCAGCTCCTACGAGCAGTACTTC. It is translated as CSVVGGSSYEQYF.

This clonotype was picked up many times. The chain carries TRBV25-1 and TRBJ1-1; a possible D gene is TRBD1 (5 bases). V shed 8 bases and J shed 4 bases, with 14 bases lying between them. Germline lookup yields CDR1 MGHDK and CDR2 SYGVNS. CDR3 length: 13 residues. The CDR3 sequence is CASRAGGITEAFF. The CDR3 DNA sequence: TGTGCCAGCCGTGCCGGGGGAATCACTGAAGCTTTCTTT.

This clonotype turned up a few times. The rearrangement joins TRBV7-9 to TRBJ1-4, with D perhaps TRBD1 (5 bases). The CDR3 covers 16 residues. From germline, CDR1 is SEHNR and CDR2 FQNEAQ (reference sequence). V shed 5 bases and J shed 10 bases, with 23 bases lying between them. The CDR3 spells CASSPGGGTEYGKLFF. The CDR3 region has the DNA TGTGCCAGCAGCCCTGGTGGGGGGACGGAATATGGAAAACTGTTTTTT.

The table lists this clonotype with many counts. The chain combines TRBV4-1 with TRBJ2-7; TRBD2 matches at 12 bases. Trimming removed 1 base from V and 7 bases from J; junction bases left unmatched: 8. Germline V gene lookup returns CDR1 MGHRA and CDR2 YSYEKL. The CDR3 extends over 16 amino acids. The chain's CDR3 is CASSQVLAGGPGEQYF. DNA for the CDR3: TGCGCCAGCAGCCAAGTTCTAGCGGGAGGGCCGGGGGAGCAGTACTTC.